Listed here are 19 T cell receptor beta chains from one sample, sequenced in a study of OX40 agonist ivuxolimab in advanced cancers. TCRdb keeps only in-frame clones here, not all; method: immunoSEQ multiplex PCR. The sample has about 73,000 clones; almost 90% are singletons. The sequenced sample was CD4+ or CD8+ T cells sorted from blood, obtained in a trial of the OX40 agonist ivuxolimab. The receptors were gathered from an adult with an advanced solid tumor such as melanoma, head and neck, liver or kidney cancer.

A few counts support this clone. The genes are TRBV27 and TRBJ2-2; 7 bases fit TRBD1. The V segment lost 8 bases and the J segment 3 bases; nucleotides outside the gene matches: 6. This CDR3 contains 14 residues. CDR1 is MNHEY, CDR2 SMNVEV, per germline (reference sequence). CDR3 residues: CASARDSYTGELFF. The CDR3 DNA sequence: TGTGCCAGCGCCCGGGACAGTTACACCGGGGAGCTGTTTTTT.

This clone was found once. The rearrangement links TRBV14 to TRBJ1-5, with unresolved D. There are 13 residues in the CDR3. The V end lost 1 base, the J end lost 3 bases, and 4 bases lay between the germline ends. CDR1 is SGHDN, CDR2 FVKESK, per germline. CDR3 DNA: TGTGCCAGCAGCCAAGGTCTCAATCAGCCCCAGCATTTT. Amino acid sequence: CASSQGLNQPQHF.

This sequence joins TRBV25-1 and TRBJ1-1; D is undetermined. The CDR3 loop spans 13 amino acids. Germline V lookup: CDR1 MGHDK, CDR2 SYGVNS. DNA of the CDR3: TGTGCGACCAGGACTTTTATGAACACTGAAGCTTTCTTT. Protein sequence: CATRTFMNTEAFF.

Within the sample, this clone is medium-sized (0.01 to 0.1%). This chain uses TRBV28 with TRBJ2-6; D possibly matches TRBD1 or TRBD2 (5 bases each). Germline V gene data show CDR1 as MDHEN and CDR2 as SYDVKM. V lost 6 bases to trimming and J lost 4 bases, with 16 bases between them. This CDR3 region has 16 residues. CDR3 loop: CASSLRQGTGANVLTF. DNA of the CDR3: TGTGCCAGCAGCCTGAGGCAAGGGACCGGGGCCAACGTCCTGACTTTC.

The chain couples TRBV19 to TRBJ1-3; TRBD1 is a possible D gene (5 bases). The CDR3 is 13 residues long. Germline V gene data show CDR1 as LNHDA and CDR2 as SQIVND (reference sequence). V lost 11 bases to trimming and J lost 4 bases, with 15 bases between them. Written as DNA, the CDR3 is TGTGCCGCAGCTCAGGGCTCCGGAAACACCATATATTTT. The encoded protein is CAAAQGSGNTIYF. Full variable domain (remainder filled in from reference TRBV19 and TRBJ1-3): DGGITQSPKYLFRKEGQNVTLSCEQNLNHDAMYWYRQDPGQGLRLIYYSQIVNDFQKGDIAEGYSVSREKKESFPLTVTSAQKNPTAFYLCAAAQGSGNTIYFGEGSWLTVV.

The rearrangement joins TRBV11-3 to TRBJ1-3; no clear D. Germline CDR1 and CDR2: SGHNT and YENEEA. The ends were cut back, 5 bases at V and 6 bases at J, with 17 bases in the middle. The CDR3 loop spans 15 amino acids. The CDR3 reads CASSPGNGGENTIYF. CDR3 nucleotides: TGTGCCAGCAGCCCGGGGAACGGAGGTGAAAACACCATATATTTT.

The rearrangement uses TRBV6-1 and TRBJ1-1; no definite D call. This CDR3 contains 13 residues. Per germline, CDR1 MNHNS and CDR2 SASEGT. Trimming removed 6 bases at V and 1 base at J, with 9 bases between. In nucleotides, the CDR3 is TGTGCCAGCAGGACGGAGTGGAACACTGAAGCTTTCTTT. It encodes CASRTEWNTEAFF.

V is TRBV2 and J is TRBJ1-1; D is unclear. The germline CDR1 and CDR2 sequences are SNHLY and FYNNEI. Trimming pared 6 bases from V and 1 base from J, leaving 12 bases between. There are 14 residues in the CDR3. For the CDR3, the DNA is TGTGCCAGCAGGCGGACTCTGGGGAACACTGAAGCTTTCTTT. It specifies CASRRTLGNTEAFF.

This clone occurred once. The V and J genes are TRBV27 and TRBJ1-5; 7 bases map to TRBD1. Germline CDR1 reads MNHEY; CDR2 reads SMNVEV (reference sequence). The V segment lost 6 bases and the J segment 0 bases; nucleotides outside the gene matches: 11. CDR3 length: 17 residues. CDR3 nucleotide sequence: TGTGCCAGCAGCCCATGGGCAGGGGGAGGTAGCAATCAGCCCCAGCATTTT. Translated: CASSPWAGGGSNQPQHF.

The table lists this clone with a count of one. The gene calls are TRBV21-1 and TRBJ2-2; the table's TRBD2 call for D was not verified on the DNA. TRBV21-1 is recorded as a pseudogene. This CDR3 is built from 14 residues. The CDR3 reads CARPSGLLSGELFF. CDR3 sequence (DNA): TGTGCCAGGCCCTCGGGACTACTCTCCGGGGAGCTGTTTTTT.

The chain is built from TRBV5-6 and TRBJ1-1, with a possible D match to TRBD1 (5 bases). Germline-derived CDR1 and CDR2 are SGHDT and YYEEEE. Trimming left V 3 bases short and J 0 bases short, with 18 bases between. CDR3 length equals 17 residues. CDR3 sequence reads: CASSSALRQGLNTEAFF. In nucleotides, the CDR3 is TGTGCCAGCAGCTCAGCGTTGCGTCAGGGCCTGAACACTGAAGCTTTCTTT.

The chain uses TRBV11-2 and TRBJ2-5; D gene unclear. The ends were cut back, 2 bases at V and 5 bases at J, with 15 bases in the middle. Germline V gene lookup returns CDR1 SGHAT and CDR2 FQNNGV. The CDR3 is made up of 15 amino acids. In nucleotides, the CDR3 is TGTGCCAGCAGCTTACGGCAGGACCTTTGGGAGACCCAGTACTTC. It is translated as CASSLRQDLWETQYF.

The J gene is TRBJ1-2, the V gene TRBV7-8; 7 nucleotides match TRBD1. The CDR3 covers 14 residues. V trimming: 5 bases; J trimming: 9 bases; junction bases outside the gene matches: 12. Germline assignment: CDR1 SGHVS and CDR2 FQNEAQ. CDR3 sequence (DNA): TGTGCCAGCAGCCACACAGGGGCTTCCTTTAGCTACACCTTC. As protein: CASSHTGASFSYTF. Combining the CDR3 with reference TRBV7-8 and TRBJ1-2 gives the whole variable domain GAGVSQSPRYKVAKRGQDVALRCDPISGHVSLFWYQQALGQGPEFLTYFQNEAQLDKSGLPSDRFFAERPEGSVSTLKIQRTQQEDSAVYLCASSHTGASFSYTFGSGTRLTVV.

The chain joins TRBV15 to TRBJ1-6; TRBD1 matches 7 bases. The CDR3 covers 15 residues. V lost 0 bases and J lost 10; bases outside the gene matches: 6. CDR1 and CDR2 from the germline V gene are LNHNV and YYDKDF (reference sequence). Here the CDR3 DNA reads TGTGCCACCAGCAGAGACCGACAGGGAGGCTCACCCCTCCACTTT. Amino acid sequence: CATSRDRQGGSPLHF. Full variable domain (remainder filled in from reference TRBV15 and TRBJ1-6): DAMVIQNPRYQVTQFGKPVTLSCSQTLNHNVMYWYQQKSSQAPKLLFHYYDKDFNNEADTPDNFQSRRPNTSFCFLDIRSPGLGDTAMYLCATSRDRQGGSPLHFGNGTRLTVT.

The CDR3 loop is CASGLGGAGTYEQYF. As DNA, the CDR3 is TGTGCTAGTGGTTTGGGGGGGGCAGGGACCTACGAGCAGTACTTC. The gene calls are TRBV12-5 and TRBJ2-7; D may correspond to TRBD1 or TRBD2 (6 bases each). In germline, CDR1 is LGHNT, CDR2 FRNRAP. V lost 1 base and J 2 bases, leaving 12 bases between the germline ends. The CDR3 extends over 15 amino acids.

This clone came up a few times. This chain connects TRBV7-3 to TRBJ1-1; 8 nucleotides align to TRBD1. Germline-derived CDR1 and CDR2 are SGHTA and FQGTGA. The CDR3 runs to 13 residues. Unmatched junction bases numbered 3, after V lost 4 bases and J lost 5 bases. CDR3 loop: CASSSTGETEAFF. The CDR3 DNA reads as TGTGCCAGCAGCTCGACAGGGGAAACTGAAGCTTTCTTT.

V is TRBV7-8 and J is TRBJ2-5; D is tentatively TRBD1 or TRBD2 (5 bases each). CDR1 SGHVS and CDR2 FQNEAQ come from the germline V gene. The length of the CDR3 is 14 residues. Trimming cost V 4 bases and J 2 bases, with 11 bases left between them. The CDR3 loop reads CASSSGTGQETQYF. DNA of the CDR3: TGTGCCAGCAGCTCCGGGACGGGGCAAGAGACCCAGTACTTC.

The rearrangement uses TRBV2 and TRBJ1-4; 9 nucleotides match TRBD1. The CDR3 is 14 residues long. The germline V gene has CDR1 SNHLY and CDR2 FYNNEI. V lost 6 bases to trimming and J lost 4 bases; unmatched junction nucleotides: 3. CDR3 in DNA: TGTGCCAGCAGCCGACAGGGGGTTAATGAAAAACTGTTTTTT. Protein: CASSRQGVNEKLFF.

The chain is built from TRBV10-3 and TRBJ1-1, with 7 bases aligning to TRBD1. Germline V gene sequence: CDR1 ENHRY, CDR2 SYGVKD. This CDR3 region has 13 residues. Trimming at V came to 6 bases and at J to 4 bases, leaving 5 bases not matched to a gene. The CDR3 bases are TGTGCCATCAGGGCAGGGGGGAGCACTGAAGCTTTCTTT. Its protein is CAIRAGGSTEAFF.